These 21 T cell receptor beta chains were all obtained from the same sample, sequenced in a study of T cell responses to AZD1222 COVID-19 vaccine. Clones were sequenced by immunoSEQ multiplex PCR, and TCRdb holds only the in-frame ones, with some missing. This table holds about 110,000 clones, roughly 90% found once. Sequenced material: peripheral blood, taken on day 0 of AZD1222 vaccination. These receptors were obtained from an adult in good health.

The V gene is TRBV3-1 (or the pseudogene TRBV3-2), the J gene TRBJ2-2; D not certain. Trimming took 3 bases from V and 1 from J, leaving 3 bases between them. CDR3 length: 13 amino acids. From germline, CDR1 is LGHDT and CDR2 YNNKEL (reference sequence). The CDR3 loop reads CASSHKNTGELFF. CDR3 nucleotides: TGTGCCAGCAGCCACAAGAACACCGGGGAGCTGTTTTTT.

The chain couples TRBV10-3 to TRBJ1-1; 9 bases align to TRBD1. The trim removed 6 bases at V and 3 bases at J, leaving 2 bases unmatched. The germline gives CDR1 ENHRY, CDR2 SYGVKD. The CDR3 has 13 residues. CDR3 loop: CAIRRQGDTEAFF. Written as DNA, the CDR3 is TGTGCCATCAGGCGACAGGGGGACACTGAAGCTTTCTTT.

The V and J genes are TRBV5-1 and TRBJ1-4, with a possible D match to TRBD1 (6 bases). CDR3 length equals 15 residues. Per the germline V gene, CDR1 is SGHRS and CDR2 is YFSETQ. Trimming left V 0 bases short and J 5 bases short, with 11 bases between. The chain's CDR3 is CASSLAVQGNEKLFF. In nucleotides, the CDR3 is TGCGCCAGCAGCTTGGCCGTCCAGGGGAATGAAAAACTGTTTTTT.

V is TRBV7-3 and J is TRBJ2-1; D possibly corresponds to TRBD1 (5 bases). The CDR3 loop spans 12 amino acids. Trimming stripped 5 bases from V and 6 bases from J, with 8 bases between. Germline V gene sequence: CDR1 SGHTA, CDR2 FQGTGA. The CDR3 spells CASSKQVNEQFF. The CDR3 coding sequence is TGTGCCAGCAGCAAACAGGTCAATGAGCAGTTCTTC.

The V call is TRBV7-2, the J call TRBJ2-3; D unclear. Germline values: CDR1 SGHTA, CDR2 FQGNSA. The CDR3 length is 14 residues. Trimming took 1 base from V and 2 from J, leaving 7 bases between them. The CDR3 spells CASSLVTNTDTQYF. Here the CDR3 DNA reads TGTGCCAGCAGCTTAGTTACCAACACAGATACGCAGTATTTT.

The V call is TRBV4-1, the J call TRBJ2-2; perhaps TRBD1 as D (5 bases). The CDR3 has 14 amino acids. The V gene's germline CDR1 is MGHRA and CDR2 YSYEKL. V was cut by 5 bases and J by 3 bases, with 10 bases left in between. CDR3 residues: CASSGRDDTGELFF. The CDR3 DNA reads as TGCGCCAGCAGCGGCAGGGATGACACCGGGGAGCTGTTTTTT.

This clone was counted a few times. The chain is built from TRBV6-1 and TRBJ2-7, with 8 bases identical to TRBD2. This CDR3 comprises 13 residues. Germline-derived CDR1 and CDR2 are MNHNS and SASEGT. Trimming removed 2 bases from V and 12 bases from J; junction bases left unmatched: 9. The CDR3 sequence: CASSENREGMRYF. The CDR3 bases are TGTGCCAGCAGTGAAAACCGGGAGGGGATGAGGTACTTC.

The chain carries TRBV5-1 and TRBJ2-2; 7 nucleotides line up with TRBD2. Germline V gene data show CDR1 as SGHRS and CDR2 as YFSETQ. The CDR3 has 15 amino acids. V shed 3 bases, J shed 2 bases, and the junction held 4 bases outside the gene matches. In DNA, the CDR3 is TGCGCCAGCAGCTCACTAGCGCAAAACACCGGGGAGCTGTTTTTT. As protein: CASSSLAQNTGELFF.

The chain has TRBV30 and TRBJ1-2, with D perhaps matching TRBD1 (5 bases). V lost 2 bases and J 7 bases, leaving 14 bases between the germline ends. The CDR3 has 13 residues. CDR1 is GTSNPN and CDR2 is SVGIG in the germline V gene (reference sequence). CDR3 in DNA: TGTGCCTGGAGTAGGGAGGGAGGGACTGGCTACACCTTC. It codes for CAWSREGGTGYTF.

Only a few counts were recorded for this clone. The chain uses TRBV5-5 and TRBJ1-2, with a weak D call TRBD1 (5 bases). The CDR3 consists of 16 residues. Germline CDR1 is SGHKS and CDR2 is YYEKEE (reference sequence). V was shortened by 4 bases and J by 2 bases, with 18 bases between the two germline ends. CDR3 protein: CASSPHSGTENYGYTF. The CDR3 nucleotides are TGTGCCAGCAGCCCACACTCCGGGACCGAGAACTATGGCTACACCTTC.

This clone was detected only once. The V gene is TRBV19, the J gene TRBJ2-1; TRBD1 matches 8 bases. Germline lookup yields CDR1 LNHDA and CDR2 SQIVND (reference sequence). The CDR3 covers 13 residues. Trimming at V came to 6 bases and at J to 2 bases, leaving 0 bases not matched to a gene. As DNA, the CDR3 is TGTGCCAGTAGACAGGGGGCCTACAATGAGCAGTTCTTC. This sequence encodes CASRQGAYNEQFF.

The chain carries TRBV9 and TRBJ2-1; 8 nucleotides agree with TRBD1. The trim removed 4 bases at V and 10 bases at J, leaving 4 bases unmatched. This CDR3 comprises 12 residues. From germline, CDR1 is SGDLS and CDR2 YYNGEE. The CDR3 reads CASSTRTGEQFF. CDR3 nucleotide sequence: TGTGCCAGCAGCACCCGGACAGGGGAGCAGTTCTTC.

The chain is built from TRBV4-2 and TRBJ1-1; TRBD1 matches at 9 bases. V was clipped by 4 bases and J by 5 bases; unmatched bases: 8. Germline V gene lookup returns CDR1 LGHNA and CDR2 YNFKEQ. The CDR3 loop spans 15 amino acids. Here the CDR3 DNA reads TGTGCCAGCAGCCCCGGACAGGGGCGGGGAACTGAAGCTTTCTTT. Amino acids: CASSPGQGRGTEAFF.

The genes are TRBV18 and TRBJ2-1, with 8 bases aligning to TRBD1. CDR1 KGHSH and CDR2 LQKENI come from the germline V gene. J lost 5 bases, V lost 2 bases, and 11 bases had no gene match. This CDR3 is built from 17 residues. CDR3 protein: CASSPETGAAVNNEQFF. CDR3 coding DNA: TGTGCCAGCTCACCAGAGACAGGGGCCGCCGTAAACAATGAGCAGTTCTTC. The full variable domain, with the rest looked up from reference TRBV18 and TRBJ2-1, is NAGVMQNPRHLVRRRGQEARLRCSPMKGHSHVYWYRQLPEEGLKFMVYLQKENIIDESGMPKERFSAEFPKEGPSILRIQQVVRGDSAAYFCASSPETGAAVNNEQFFGPGTRLTVL.

The chain employs TRBV9 and TRBJ1-5; no clear D. This CDR3 has 15 amino acids. V lost 2 bases, J lost 4 bases, and 13 bases lay in between. Germline CDR1 and CDR2: SGDLS and YYNGEE. As DNA, the CDR3 is TGTGCCAGCAGCGTCCCTCTCACATCAAATCAGCCCCAGCATTTT. Its protein product is CASSVPLTSNQPQHF.

The V call is TRBV19, the J call TRBJ1-2; D call uncertain. Looked up from germline, CDR1 is LNHDA and CDR2 is SQIVND (reference sequence). The germline V and J ends were trimmed by 3 bases and 8 bases, with 19 bases remaining between them. The CDR3 length is 15 residues. This chain's CDR3 is CASSIRLREEGGYTF. CDR3 DNA: TGTGCCAGTAGTATCAGGCTCCGGGAAGAAGGGGGCTACACCTTC.

The chain couples TRBV7-8 to TRBJ1-6; D is ambiguous. CDR3 length: 17 residues. V was trimmed by 2 bases and J by 0 bases, leaving 11 bases between them. The germline CDR1 and CDR2 sequences are SGHVS and FQNEAQ. CDR3 coding DNA: TGTGCCAGCAGCTTACTGGGGAGGAGCTCCTATAATTCACCCCTCCACTTT. Translated, it gives CASSLLGRSSYNSPLHF.

This chain uses TRBV28 with TRBJ2-5; 9 bases map to TRBD1. The CDR3 loop spans 13 amino acids. Per the germline V gene, CDR1 is MDHEN and CDR2 is SYDVKM. J was trimmed by 4 bases and V by 6 bases; bases with no gene match: 3. The CDR3 loop reads CASRQGARETQYF. For the CDR3, the DNA is TGTGCCAGCAGACAGGGGGCGAGAGAGACCCAGTACTTC.

The rearrangement links TRBV2 to TRBJ2-4; D is ambiguous. The CDR3 runs 14 residues. The germline V and J ends were trimmed by 8 bases and 8 bases, with 19 bases remaining between them. Germline CDR1 SNHLY, CDR2 FYNNEI. DNA for the CDR3: TGTGCCAGCCGAACCGGGTCGCCGGCGGACATTCAGTACTTC. Protein: CASRTGSPADIQYF.

The CDR3 is CASSPGAPQHF. CDR3 bases: TGTGCCAGCAGCCCCGGTGCTCCCCAGCATTTT. The chain links TRBV6-5 to TRBJ1-5; the D is unclear. From germline, CDR1 is MNHEY and CDR2 SVGAGI. Trimming removed 6 bases at V and 10 bases at J, with 10 bases between. The CDR3 is made up of 11 amino acids.

The rearrangement uses TRBV5-1 and TRBJ2-3; 7 bases fit TRBD1. Germline V gene data show CDR1 as SGHRS and CDR2 as YFSETQ. The ends lost 4 bases at V and 1 base at J; junction bases unmatched: 3. CDR3 size: 14 residues. The CDR3 DNA follows: TGCGCCAGCAGCATCGGGACAGGCACAGATACGCAGTATTTT. Amino acids: CASSIGTGTDTQYF.